Sequencing of this TCR beta chain was carried out in a study of T cell responses to AZD1222 COVID-19 vaccine. Findings and caveats of the study: Sampling captured repertoires only after the peak T cell response. Seropositive AZD1222 recipients at baseline numbered only five or six. Across spike, vaccine-associated CD4 TCRs were found, dominant at 160-218 and 743-854.

Some clones are missing from TCRdb's copy, which holds only in-frame ones; the method was immunoSEQ multiplex PCR. The table has tens of thousands of clones, 84% seen once; the top ten hold roughly 10%. V lost 1 base to trimming and J lost 7 bases; unmatched junction nucleotides: 9. The CDR3 is 15 amino acids. Germline CDR1 is SGHAT and CDR2 is FQNNGV. Points on this clone: Its antigen remains unidentified.

The chain joins TRBV11-2 to TRBJ1-1; TRBD1 agrees at 7 bases. This TCR derives from an adult in good health. Specimen: peripheral blood, collected on day 0 of AZD1222 vaccination. This chain's CDR3 is CASSLVAGGEFEAFF. DNA of the CDR3: TGTGCCAGCAGCTTAGTAGCAGGGGGAGAGTTTGAAGCTTTCTTT.